This TCR beta chain was sequenced in a study of blood T cell repertoires in COVID-19. In the study overall: Specimens from acute and convalescent COVID-19 originated in the United States, Italy and Spain. Sources were T cells, B-cell-depleted T cells, or PBMCs; the material itself was cDNA or gDNA.

The V and J ends lost 4 bases and 10 bases respectively, with 11 bases between them. The CDR3 spans 13 residues. Germline-derived CDR1 and CDR2 are LGHNA and YSLEER. This clone was detected only once. Source study methods: Estimates of nucleated cell counts were drawn from the amplification of reference gene primers. Assay used: immunoSEQ multiplex PCR; TCRdb lists only in-frame clones, some missing. The V and J calls and clone size were taken over from that table, and D and trimming were inferred from the DNA. The table lists over 120,000 clones, around 83% of them singletons, with 3% to 3.5% in the top ten.

The sequence was obtained from a woman of 80 years or more with acute or convalescent COVID-19. The V gene is TRBV4-3, the J gene TRBJ1-6; D is undetermined. What was sequenced was peripheral blood. The CDR3: CASSLGAWSPLHF. CDR3 coding DNA: TGCGCCAGCAGCCTGGGCGCCTGGTCACCCCTCCACTTT.